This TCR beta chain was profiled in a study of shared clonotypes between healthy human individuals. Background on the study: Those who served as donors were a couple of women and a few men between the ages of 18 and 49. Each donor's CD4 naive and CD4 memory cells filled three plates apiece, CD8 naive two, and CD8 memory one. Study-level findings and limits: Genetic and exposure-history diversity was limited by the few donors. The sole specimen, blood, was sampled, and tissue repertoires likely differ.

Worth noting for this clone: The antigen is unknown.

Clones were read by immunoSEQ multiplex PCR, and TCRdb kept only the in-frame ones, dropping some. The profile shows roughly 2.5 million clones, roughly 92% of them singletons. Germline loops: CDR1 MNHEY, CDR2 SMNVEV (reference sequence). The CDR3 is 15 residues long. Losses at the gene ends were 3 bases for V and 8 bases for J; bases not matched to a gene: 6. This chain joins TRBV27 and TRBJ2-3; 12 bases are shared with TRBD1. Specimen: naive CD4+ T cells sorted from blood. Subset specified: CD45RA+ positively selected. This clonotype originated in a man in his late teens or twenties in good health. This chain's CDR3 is CASSFGTGGAFTQYF. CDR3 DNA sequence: TGTGCCAGCAGTTTTGGGACAGGGGGCGCATTTACGCAGTATTTT.